The rows below give T cell receptor beta chains drawn from one sample of a study of blood T cells in healthy people across ages. From the 5' RACE reads, TCRdb called clonotypes with MiXCR, one entry per CDR3 protein. In the table there are hundreds of thousands of distinct CDR3 sequences, approximately 21% of which are singletons. The sequenced sample was blood. The receptor set was obtained from a man between 65 and 85 years old in good health. The CDR3 runs from the conserved cysteine through the conserved F or W. D genes are given only for firm matches. Clone size, where shown, is once, few, many, or a class for clones that have expanded.

j_gene	abundance	d_gene	v_gene	CDR3aa	CDR3nt
TRBJ2-4	few	TRBD2	TRBV3-1	CASSPSSPSGVRNIQYF	TGTGCCAGCAGCCCATCTAGCCCTAGCGGGGTCCGGAACATTCAGTACTTC
TRBJ1-2	.	TRBD1	TRBV7-9	CASSLVGTENYGYTF	TGTGCCAGCAGCTTAGTAGGGACAGAGAACTATGGCTACACCTTC
TRBJ2-7	.	TRBD2	TRBV6-5	CASSYGLAGVSEQYF	TGTGCCAGCAGTTACGGACTAGCGGGAGTTTCCGAGCAGTACTTC
TRBJ1-2	.	.	TRBV29-1	CSVDFDGASGYTF	TGCAGCGTTGACTTTGATGGGGCCTCTGGCTACACCTTC
TRBJ2-7	.	.	TRBV7-2	CASSPRVSGSYEQYF	TGTGCCAGCAGCCCACGAGTTAGTGGCTCCTACGAGCAGTACTTC
TRBJ2-5	.	.	TRBV18	CASSPGAGLQETQYF	TGTGCCAGCTCACCAGGTGCGGGGCTACAAGAGACCCAGTACTTC
TRBJ2-5	few	.	TRBV9	CASSVRGEETQYF	TGTGCCAGCAGCGTTCGCGGGGAAGAGACCCAGTACTTC
TRBJ2-3	few	.	TRBV15	CATSRGAGSLTDTQYF	TGTGCCACCAGCAGGGGGGCGGGCAGCCTCACAGATACGCAGTATTTT
TRBJ1-1	.	.	TRBV9	CASSVDGSSDTEAFF	TGTGCCAGCAGCGTAGACGGCAGTTCAGACACTGAAGCTTTCTTT
TRBJ2-5	.	.	TRBV10-3	CAISETGLQETQYF	TGTGCCATCAGTGAGACCGGGTTACAAGAGACCCAGTACTTC
TRBJ2-1	.	TRBD1	TRBV9	CASSGTGAPRFF	TGTGCCAGCAGCGGGACAGGGGCGCCCCGGTTCTTC
TRBJ1-6	.	TRBD1	TRBV12-3/TRBV12-4	CASSKQGALNSPLHF	TGTGCCAGCAGTAAACAGGGGGCTCTCAATTCACCCCTCCACTTT
TRBJ2-7	.	.	TRBV25-1	CASSEYGISSQQYF	TGTGCCAGCAGTGAATATGGCATCTCCTCCCAGCAGTACTTC
TRBJ2-5	.	.	TRBV19	CASSTRADQETQYF	TGTGCCAGTAGTACACGGGCAGACCAAGAGACCCAGTACTTC
TRBJ1-4	few	TRBD1	TRBV3-1	CASSQAGQGTEKLFF	TGTGCCAGCAGCCAAGCGGGACAGGGGACTGAAAAACTGTTTTTT
TRBJ1-1	.	TRBD1	TRBV3-1	CASSPRTGTAFF	TGTGCCAGCAGCCCAAGGACAGGGACAGCTTTCTTT
TRBJ2-1	many	TRBD2	TRBV4-1	CASRPSTSGRANNEQFF	TGCGCCAGCAGACCCTCTACTAGCGGGAGGGCGAACAATGAGCAGTTCTTC
TRBJ2-3	.	.	TRBV11-2	CASSFTSSDTQYF	TGTGCCAGCAGCTTCACCAGTAGCGATACGCAGTATTTT
TRBJ2-5	.	.	TRBV5-1	CASSFMGESETQYF	TGCGCCAGCAGCTTTATGGGGGAATCGGAGACCCAGTACTTC
TRBJ2-7	.	TRBD2	TRBV7-8	CASSLARLAVSYEQYF	TGTGCCAGCAGCTTAGCAAGGCTAGCGGTCTCCTACGAGCAGTACTTC
TRBJ2-7	few	.	TRBV6-2/TRBV6-3	CASTERQRDEQYF	TGTGCCAGCACAGAGCGGCAACGCGACGAGCAGTACTTC
TRBJ2-3	.	.	TRBV6-1	CASSGGVGWEDTQYF	TGTGCCAGCAGCGGCGGGGTTGGATGGGAAGATACGCAGTATTTT
TRBJ2-5	few	TRBD2	TRBV9	CASSVSAAGRVQGTQYF	TGTGCCAGCAGCGTATCAGCAGCGGGACGGGTCCAAGGAACCCAGTACTTC
TRBJ2-1	.	.	TRBV20-1	CSATTDSYSYNEQFF	TGCAGTGCTACAACCGACAGCTACTCCTACAATGAGCAGTTCTTC
TRBJ2-6	few	.	TRBV4-1	CASSRLGESGANVLTF	TGCGCCAGCAGCCGGCTCGGGGAATCCGGGGCCAACGTCCTGACTTTC
TRBJ2-5	.	.	TRBV6-5	CASSSLKMAQYF	TGTGCCAGCAGTTCCCTGAAGATGGCCCAGTACTTC
TRBJ2-7	few	TRBD1	TRBV28	CASQGAHEQYF	TGTGCCAGCCAGGGGGCCCACGAGCAGTACTTC
TRBJ1-5	.	TRBD1	TRBV6-1	CASSLQGGNNQPQHF	TGTGCCAGCAGCCTCCAGGGGGGGAACAATCAGCCCCAGCATTTT